A selection of T cell receptor beta chains follows, all from one sample in a study of blood T cell repertoires in COVID-19. Clones were read by immunoSEQ multiplex PCR, and TCRdb kept only the in-frame ones, dropping some. The table records roughly 100,000 clones, 82% of them present only once. The sample was peripheral blood. The source is a man aged 65 to 85 with acute or convalescent COVID-19. Each CDR3 is given with its conserved first and last residue. D genes are given only for firm matches. Not every row has a clone size; where given, it reads once, few, many or a size class.

abundance	v_gene	j_gene	d_gene	CDR3aa	CDR3nt
-	TRBV5-1	TRBJ2-1	TRBD2	CASSRPSGSEEQFF	TGCGCCAGCAGCAGACCTAGCGGGAGCGAGGAGCAGTTCTTC
-	TRBV29-1	TRBJ2-2	-	CSVDAGTHTGELFF	TGCAGCGTTGATGCTGGGACTCACACCGGGGAGCTGTTTTTT
-	TRBV5-1	TRBJ2-5	-	CASSLDPLRPETQYF	TGCGCCAGCAGCTTGGACCCTTTGAGGCCTGAGACCCAGTACTTC
-	TRBV19	TRBJ1-2	TRBD1	CASSIDGRQGKGYTF	TGTGCCAGTAGTATAGATGGACGACAGGGTAAAGGCTACACCTTC
-	TRBV7-9	TRBJ1-3	-	CASSRQRNSGNTIYF	TGTGCCAGCAGCCGACAGAGAAACTCTGGAAACACCATATATTTT
once	TRBV7-9	TRBJ2-3	TRBD1	CASSRGQGADTDTQYF	TGTGCCAGCAGCCGCGGACAGGGGGCTGACACAGATACGCAGTATTTT
-	TRBV12-3/TRBV12-4	TRBJ1-1	-	CASSLAGYTEAFF	TGTGCCAGCAGTTTAGCGGGCTACACTGAAGCTTTCTTT
once	TRBV30	TRBJ1-1	-	CAWSVAGMNTEAFF	TGTGCCTGGAGTGTAGCGGGGATGAACACTGAAGCTTTCTTT
-	TRBV18	TRBJ1-1	-	CASSPGGGRETEAFF	TGTGCCAGCTCACCAGGGGGGGGCAGAGAAACTGAAGCTTTCTTT
-	TRBV21-1	TRBJ1-2	-	CASSKDADRIYGYTF	TGTGCCAGCAGCAAAGATGCGGACAGAATCTATGGCTACACCTTC
-	TRBV3-1/TRBV3-2	TRBJ2-5	-	CASSQAGVPVYQETQYF	TGTGCCAGCAGCCAAGCGGGGGTACCGGTGTACCAAGAGACCCAGTACTTC
-	TRBV7-9	TRBJ2-1	-	CASSLGADNEQFF	TGTGCCAGCAGCTTAGGGGCCGACAATGAGCAGTTCTTC
-	TRBV9	TRBJ1-3	-	CASSPPGGNTIYF	TGTGCCAGCAGCCCGCCCGGTGGAAACACCATATATTTT
-	TRBV4-1	TRBJ2-1	TRBD2	CASSGGLAGGLRNPSSYNEQFF	TGCGCCAGCAGCGGAGGACTAGCGGGAGGCCTACGAAACCCTAGCTCCTACAATGAGCAGTTCTTC
-	TRBV6-5	TRBJ2-7	-	CASRYSGVGEQYF	TGTGCCAGCAGATACAGCGGTGTGGGCGAGCAGTACTTC
-	TRBV2	TRBJ1-3	-	CASSERGAWGNTIYF	TGTGCCAGCAGTGAGCGGGGGGCGTGGGGAAACACCATATATTTT
-	TRBV9	TRBJ1-6	-	CASSALNSPLHF	TGTGCCAGCAGCGCCCTAAATTCACCCCTCCACTTT
-	TRBV6-5	TRBJ1-2	-	CASRTHAAGGYTF	TGTGCCAGCAGAACCCACGCCGCGGGCGGCTACACCTTC
-	TRBV5-5	TRBJ2-7	TRBD1	CASSSVTGYTYEQYF	TGTGCCAGCAGCTCGGTGACAGGGTATACCTACGAGCAGTACTTC
-	TRBV7-2	TRBJ1-5	-	CASSLITGLAQPQHF	TGTGCCAGCAGCTTAATAACAGGGCTTGCTCAGCCCCAGCATTTT
-	TRBV5-1	TRBJ2-3	TRBD1	CASSRQGASTDTQYF	TGCGCCAGCAGCAGACAGGGGGCTAGCACAGATACGCAGTATTTT
-	TRBV6-5	TRBJ2-5	TRBD2	CASWGGPYTLETQYF	TGTGCCAGCTGGGGGGGACCGTATACGTTGGAGACCCAGTACTTC
-	TRBV7-2	TRBJ2-7	TRBD2	CASSLELAGNYEQYF	TGTGCCAGCAGCTTAGAACTAGCGGGAAACTACGAGCAGTACTTC
-	TRBV7-2	TRBJ2-3	-	CASSLASQGRTDTQYF	TGTGCCAGCAGCTTAGCATCCCAGGGTAGGACAGATACGCAGTATTTT
-	TRBV30	TRBJ2-5	TRBD2	CAWSAYLAGAETQYF	TGTGCCTGGAGTGCCTACTTAGCGGGGGCGGAGACCCAGTACTTC
-	TRBV18	TRBJ2-7	TRBD1	CASSRQGVTYEQYF	TGTGCCAGCTCACGACAGGGGGTGACCTACGAGCAGTACTTC
-	TRBV9	TRBJ2-7	-	CASSVEPGAYEQYF	TGTGCCAGCAGCGTAGAACCAGGCGCCTACGAGCAGTACTTC
-	TRBV28	TRBJ1-5	-	CASSLIEGTQPQHF	TGTGCCAGCAGTTTGATAGAGGGTACGCAGCCCCAGCATTTT
-	TRBV30	TRBJ1-4	-	CACNRFGTTNEKLFF	TGTGCCTGTAATCGATTCGGGACAACTAATGAAAAACTGTTTTTT
few	TRBV9	TRBJ2-1	-	CASSAGGQRYNEQFF	TGTGCCAGCAGCGCAGGCGGACAAAGATACAATGAGCAGTTCTTC
-	TRBV28	TRBJ1-1	-	CASSSGDSKAFF	TGTGCCAGCAGTTCCGGAGACAGCAAAGCTTTCTTT
few	TRBV7-8	TRBJ2-2	-	CASSSAASANTGELFF	TGTGCCAGCAGCTCCGCGGCTAGCGCGAACACCGGGGAGCTGTTTTTT
-	TRBV11-1	TRBJ1-1	-	CASSLDMNTEAFF	TGTGCCAGCAGCTTGGACATGAACACTGAAGCTTTCTTT
-	TRBV11-2	TRBJ1-2	-	CASSLYREGIYGYTF	TGTGCCAGCAGCTTATATAGGGAGGGCATCTATGGCTACACCTTC